The clone carrying this T cell receptor (beta chain) was observed at least ten times. The data derive from a study of blood T cells in healthy people across ages. A sample-barcoded 5' primer and a J-beta primer mix were used in a second PCR of roughly 7 to 12 cycles. TCRdb reprocessed the 5' RACE reads with MiXCR, giving one entry per CDR3 protein. Of some 560,000 distinct CDR3 sequences detected, about 29% appear once; the ten largest clones hold approximately 3.7%. Germline trimming cut 2 bases from V and 4 bases from J; bases unmatched to any gene: 18. In germline, CDR1 is SNHLY, CDR2 FYNNEI. The CDR3 is 20 residues long. The same sample was also studied in work on T cells of mothers and their children.

Sequenced material: blood. This chain links TRBV2 with TRBJ1-5, with 9 bases identical to TRBD1. The sequence came from a boy under 10 years old in good health. The CDR3 DNA is TGTGCCAGCAGTGAATCTTGGATAAAAGGACAGGGGAAGGGGAATCAGCCCCAGCATTTT. It translates to CASSESWIKGQGKGNQPQHF. The whole variable domain, remainder taken from reference TRBV2 and TRBJ1-5, is EPEVTQTPSHQVTQMGQEVILRCVPISNHLYFYWYRQILGQKVEFLVSFYNNEISEKSEIFDDQFSVERPDGSNFTLKIRSTKLEDSAMYFCASSESWIKGQGKGNQPQHFGDGTRLSIL.